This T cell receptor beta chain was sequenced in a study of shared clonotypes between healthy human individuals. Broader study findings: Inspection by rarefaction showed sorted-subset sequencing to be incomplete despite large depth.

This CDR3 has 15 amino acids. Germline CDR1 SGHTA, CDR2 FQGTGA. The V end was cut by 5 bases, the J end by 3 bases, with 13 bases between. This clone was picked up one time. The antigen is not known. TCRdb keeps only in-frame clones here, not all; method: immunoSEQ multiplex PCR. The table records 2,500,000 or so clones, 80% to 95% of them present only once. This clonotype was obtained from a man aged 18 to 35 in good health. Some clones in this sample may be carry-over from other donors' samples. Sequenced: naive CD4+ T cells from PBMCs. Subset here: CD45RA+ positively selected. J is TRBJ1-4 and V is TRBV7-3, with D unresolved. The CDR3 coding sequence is TGTGCCAGCAGCACCGAGAGACCTCCTAATGAAAAACTGTTTTTT. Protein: CASSTERPPNEKLFF.